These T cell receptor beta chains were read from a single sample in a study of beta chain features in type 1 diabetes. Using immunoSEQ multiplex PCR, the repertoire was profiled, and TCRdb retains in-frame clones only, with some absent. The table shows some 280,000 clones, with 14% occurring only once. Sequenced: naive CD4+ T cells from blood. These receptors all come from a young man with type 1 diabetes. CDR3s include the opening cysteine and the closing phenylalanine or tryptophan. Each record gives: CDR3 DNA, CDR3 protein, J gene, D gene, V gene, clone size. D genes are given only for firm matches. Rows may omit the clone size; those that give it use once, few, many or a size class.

cdr3_nt: TGTGCCAGCAGTTTGCCAGGGCGTGGGGGCTACACCTTC
cdr3_aa: CASSLPGRGGYTF
j_call: TRBJ1-2
d_call: .
v_call: TRBV28
clone_size: few

cdr3_nt: TGCGCCAGCAGCTTGGTCCAGGGGGATGAGCAGTTCTTC
cdr3_aa: CASSLVQGDEQFF
j_call: TRBJ2-1
d_call: TRBD1
v_call: TRBV5-1
clone_size: few

cdr3_nt: TGTGCCAGCAGTTTGCAGGGCCATGAGCAGTTCTTC
cdr3_aa: CASSLQGHEQFF
j_call: TRBJ2-1
d_call: .
v_call: TRBV28
clone_size: .

cdr3_nt: TGTGCCAGCAGTGCGGACAGAGACGAGCAGTACTTC
cdr3_aa: CASSADRDEQYF
j_call: TRBJ2-7
d_call: .
v_call: TRBV6-1
clone_size: .

cdr3_nt: TGTGCCAGCAGCCACCCTCCGGGACACTTTAATTACGAGCAGTACTTC
cdr3_aa: CASSHPPGHFNYEQYF
j_call: TRBJ2-7
d_call: .
v_call: TRBV27
clone_size: .

cdr3_nt: TGTGCCAGCAGCTTAACGGGCAGGGTAGGCGAGCAGTACTTC
cdr3_aa: CASSLTGRVGEQYF
j_call: TRBJ2-7
d_call: .
v_call: TRBV7-2
clone_size: .

cdr3_nt: TGTGCCAGCACCTCCGGGACAGTTTGGCAGCAGTACTTC
cdr3_aa: CASTSGTVWQQYF
j_call: TRBJ2-7
d_call: TRBD1
v_call: TRBV2
clone_size: .

cdr3_nt: TGTGCCAGTAACTCAGGGTCGGCATTTCAGTACAATGAGCAGTTCTTC
cdr3_aa: CASNSGSAFQYNEQFF
j_call: TRBJ2-1
d_call: .
v_call: TRBV19
clone_size: .

cdr3_nt: TGCAGCGTTGCTGGGAGTGCCTACGAGCAGTACTTC
cdr3_aa: CSVAGSAYEQYF
j_call: TRBJ2-7
d_call: .
v_call: TRBV29-1
clone_size: .

cdr3_nt: TGCAGCGGTCTGGAGAGGGGGAGAAAGACCCAGTACTTC
cdr3_aa: CSGLERGRKTQYF
j_call: TRBJ2-5
d_call: .
v_call: TRBV29-1
clone_size: .

cdr3_nt: TGTGCCAGCAGCCCCGCGACTAGTTTCACCGGGGAGCTGTTTTTT
cdr3_aa: CASSPATSFTGELFF
j_call: TRBJ2-2
d_call: .
v_call: TRBV4-2
clone_size: few

cdr3_nt: TGTGCCAGCAGCCCCGGGTGGGGGACTAGCGGAGCCTACGAGCAGTACTTC
cdr3_aa: CASSPGWGTSGAYEQYF
j_call: TRBJ2-7
d_call: TRBD2
v_call: TRBV9
clone_size: .

cdr3_nt: TGTGCCAGCAGCTTAGCGACTAGCGGTGAGCAGTTCTTC
cdr3_aa: CASSLATSGEQFF
j_call: TRBJ2-1
d_call: TRBD2
v_call: TRBV7-2
clone_size: few

cdr3_nt: TGTGCCAGCAGCCGGAGATTAGCCCTAGCGGGGTACAATGAGCAGTTCTTC
cdr3_aa: CASSRRLALAGYNEQFF
j_call: TRBJ2-1
d_call: TRBD2
v_call: TRBV4-2
clone_size: few

cdr3_nt: TGTGCCAGCAGCTTAGCCGACTTCGCGCCCCAGCATTTT
cdr3_aa: CASSLADFAPQHF
j_call: TRBJ1-5
d_call: .
v_call: TRBV7-2
clone_size: few

cdr3_nt: TGTGCCTGGAGTGTAATCGGAGACACTGAAGCTTTCTTT
cdr3_aa: CAWSVIGDTEAFF
j_call: TRBJ1-1
d_call: .
v_call: TRBV30
clone_size: .

cdr3_nt: TGTGCCAGTAGTATAGATACAGGAGGGAACGAGCAGTACTTC
cdr3_aa: CASSIDTGGNEQYF
j_call: TRBJ2-7
d_call: .
v_call: TRBV19
clone_size: .